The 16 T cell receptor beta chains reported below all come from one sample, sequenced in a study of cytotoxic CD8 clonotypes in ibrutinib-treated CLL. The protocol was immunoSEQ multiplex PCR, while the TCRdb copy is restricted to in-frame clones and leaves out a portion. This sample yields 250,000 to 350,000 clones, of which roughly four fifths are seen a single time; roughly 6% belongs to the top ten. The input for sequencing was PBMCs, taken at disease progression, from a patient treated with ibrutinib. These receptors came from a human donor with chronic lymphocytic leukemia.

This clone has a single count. The CDR3 nucleotides read TGCGCCACCGCCCAGGGGGCGGCCTACGAGCAGTACTTC. It yields the protein CATAQGAAYEQYF. V usage is TRBV5-1 and J usage is TRBJ2-7; TRBD1 aligns across 8 bases. Germline V gives CDR1 SGHRS, CDR2 YFSETQ. The junction had 7 bases not matched to a gene; V was cut back by 9 bases and J by 2 bases. The CDR3 totals 13 residues. The whole variable domain, filled in from reference TRBV5-1 and TRBJ2-7, reads KAGVTQTPRYLIKTRGQQVTLSCSPISGHRSVSWYQQTPGQGLQFLFEYFSETQRNKGNFPGRFSGRQFSNSRSEMNVSTLELGDSALYLCATAQGAAYEQYFGPGTRLTVT.

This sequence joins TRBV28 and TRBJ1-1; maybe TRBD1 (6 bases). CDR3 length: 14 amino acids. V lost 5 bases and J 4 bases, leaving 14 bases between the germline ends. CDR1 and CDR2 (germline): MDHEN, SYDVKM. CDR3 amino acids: CASSLFRGTTEAFF. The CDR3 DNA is TGTGCCAGCAGTCTGTTCAGGGGTACCACTGAAGCTTTCTTT.

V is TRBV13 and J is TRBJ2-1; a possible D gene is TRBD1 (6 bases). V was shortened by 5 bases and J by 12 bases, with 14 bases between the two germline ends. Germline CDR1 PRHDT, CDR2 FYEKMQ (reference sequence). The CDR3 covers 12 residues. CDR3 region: CASSKDSIGQFF. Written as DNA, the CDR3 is TGTGCCAGCAGCAAGGACAGCATAGGGCAGTTCTTC.

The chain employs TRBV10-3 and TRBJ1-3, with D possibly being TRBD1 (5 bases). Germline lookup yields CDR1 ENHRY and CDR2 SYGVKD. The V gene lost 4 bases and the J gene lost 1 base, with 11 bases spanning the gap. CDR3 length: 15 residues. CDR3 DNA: TGTGCCATCAGTGGACCAGGGATATCTGGAAACACCATATATTTT. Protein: CAISGPGISGNTIYF.

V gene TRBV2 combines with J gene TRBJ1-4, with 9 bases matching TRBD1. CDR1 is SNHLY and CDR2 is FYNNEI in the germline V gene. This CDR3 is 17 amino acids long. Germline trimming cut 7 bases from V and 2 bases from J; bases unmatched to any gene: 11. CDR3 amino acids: CASMTDRGFATNEKLFF. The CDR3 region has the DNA TGTGCCAGCATGACAGACAGGGGGTTTGCCACTAATGAAAAACTGTTTTTT.

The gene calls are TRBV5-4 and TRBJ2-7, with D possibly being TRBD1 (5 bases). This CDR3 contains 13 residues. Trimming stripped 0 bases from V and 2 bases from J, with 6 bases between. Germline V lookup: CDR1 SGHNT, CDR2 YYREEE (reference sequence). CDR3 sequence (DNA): TGTGCCAGCAGCTTGGCAGGGCCCTACGAGCAGTACTTC. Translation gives CASSLAGPYEQYF.

The CDR3 DNA sequence: TGTGCCAGCAGCTTAGGGGTATATAGCAATCAGCCCCAGCATTTT. Translating it yields CASSLGVYSNQPQHF. V gene TRBV7-8 combines with J gene TRBJ1-5, with D uncertain. The CDR3 loop spans 15 amino acids. Germline V gene data show CDR1 as SGHVS and CDR2 as FQNEAQ. Between the trimmed V and J ends, which lost 1 base and 0 bases, there was a span of 7 bases.

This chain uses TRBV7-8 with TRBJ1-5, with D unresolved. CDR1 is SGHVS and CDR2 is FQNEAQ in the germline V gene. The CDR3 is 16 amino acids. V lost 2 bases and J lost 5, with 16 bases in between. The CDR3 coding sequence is TGTGCCAGCAGCTTATTCGGCGTGTTGAAGGATCAGCCCCAGCATTTT. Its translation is CASSLFGVLKDQPQHF.

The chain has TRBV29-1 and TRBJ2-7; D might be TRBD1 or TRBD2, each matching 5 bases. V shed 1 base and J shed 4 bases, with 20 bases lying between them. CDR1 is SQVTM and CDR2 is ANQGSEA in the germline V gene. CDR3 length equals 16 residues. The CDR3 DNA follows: TGCAGCGTTGAAGTACGGGGCCAGGTCAGTGGATACGAGCAGTACTTC. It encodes CSVEVRGQVSGYEQYF.

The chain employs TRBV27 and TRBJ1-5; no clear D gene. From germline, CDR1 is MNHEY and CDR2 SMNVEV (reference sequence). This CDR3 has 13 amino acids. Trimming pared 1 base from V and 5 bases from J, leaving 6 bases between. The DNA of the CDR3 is TGTGCCAGCAGTTTATGGGTCGATCAGCCCCAGCATTTT. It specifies CASSLWVDQPQHF.

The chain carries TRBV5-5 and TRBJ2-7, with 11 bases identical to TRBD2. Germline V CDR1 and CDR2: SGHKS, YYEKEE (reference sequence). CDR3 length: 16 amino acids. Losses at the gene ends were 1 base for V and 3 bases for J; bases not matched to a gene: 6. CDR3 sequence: CASSLLPGTSGYEQYF. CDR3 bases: TGTGCCAGCAGCTTGTTACCCGGGACTAGCGGCTACGAGCAGTACTTC.

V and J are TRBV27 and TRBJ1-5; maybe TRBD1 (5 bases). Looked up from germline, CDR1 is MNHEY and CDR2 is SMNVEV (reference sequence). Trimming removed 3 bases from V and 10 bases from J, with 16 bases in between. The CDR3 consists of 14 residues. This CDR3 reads CASSFRGGGVPQHF. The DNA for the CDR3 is TGTGCCAGCAGTTTTCGCGGGGGGGGAGTACCCCAGCATTTT.

CDR3 nucleotides: TGCGCCAGCAGCCGGAGCGGGACTTCCTACGAGCAGTACTTC. The encoded protein is CASSRSGTSYEQYF. This chain links TRBV4-3 with TRBJ2-7, with TRBD2 matching over 7 bases. CDR1 and CDR2 (germline): LGHNA, YSLEER. Unmatched junction bases numbered 4, after V lost 4 bases and J lost 1 base. CDR3 length equals 14 residues.

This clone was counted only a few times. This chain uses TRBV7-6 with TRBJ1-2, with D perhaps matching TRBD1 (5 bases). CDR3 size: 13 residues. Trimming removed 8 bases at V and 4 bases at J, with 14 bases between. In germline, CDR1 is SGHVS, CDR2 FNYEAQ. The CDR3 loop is CASRPFGGYGYTF. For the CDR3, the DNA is TGTGCCAGCCGCCCCTTTGGGGGCTATGGCTACACCTTC.

CDR3 in amino acids: CASSLARWYEQYF. The CDR3 nucleotides read TGCGCCAGCAGCTTGGCCAGGTGGTACGAGCAGTACTTC. The V gene is TRBV5-1, the J gene TRBJ2-7, with D unresolved. V was trimmed by 0 bases and J by 4 bases, leaving 8 bases between them. This CDR3 is built from 13 residues. In germline, CDR1 is SGHRS, CDR2 YFSETQ.

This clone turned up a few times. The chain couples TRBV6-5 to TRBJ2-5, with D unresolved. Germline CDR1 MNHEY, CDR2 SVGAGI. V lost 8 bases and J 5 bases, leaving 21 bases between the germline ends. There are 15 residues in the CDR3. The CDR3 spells CASSTLALHGETQYF. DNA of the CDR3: TGTGCCAGCTCCACTCTGGCCCTACACGGCGAGACCCAGTACTTC.